These T cell receptor beta chains were read from a single sample in a study of blood T cell repertoires in COVID-19. Repertoires were generated with immunoSEQ multiplex PCR, while TCRdb's copy carries only in-frame clones and drops some. Of 84,000 or so clones listed, about 85% were seen once; the top ten hold 12%. Sequences were obtained from peripheral blood. Receptor source: a woman in her seventies with active or convalescent COVID-19. Each CDR3 is given with its conserved first and last residue. The D gene is left open where the match is weak. Size tells how often a clone was seen (once, few, many) or the class of an expanded clone, and some rows leave it out.

V	J	D	size	DNA	CDR3
TRBV5-1	TRBJ2-5	TRBD2	-	TGCGCCAGCAGCTCCGCCTCCACTAGCGGCCAAGAGACCCAGTACTTC	CASSSASTSGQETQYF
TRBV6-5	TRBJ2-7	TRBD1	-	TGTGCCAGCAGCACCGGGACAGGGTCCTACGAGCAGTACTTC	CASSTGTGSYEQYF
TRBV4-1	TRBJ1-4	-	-	TGCGCCAGCAGCCAAATACAGGTAGCCGCAACTAATGAAAAACTGTTTTTT	CASSQIQVAATNEKLFF
TRBV19	TRBJ1-4	-	-	TGTGCCAGTAGCCGGATGAGGGCTCCTAATGAAAAACTGTTTTTT	CASSRMRAPNEKLFF
TRBV18	TRBJ2-5	-	-	TGTGCCAGCTCACCCGCTTCGCGGCGAGAGACCCAGTACTTC	CASSPASRRETQYF
TRBV2	TRBJ2-1	TRBD2	-	TGTGCCAGCAGTCGGGAGGGGGAATACAATGAGCAGTTCTTC	CASSREGEYNEQFF
TRBV3-1/TRBV3-2	TRBJ2-7	TRBD2	-	TGTGCCAGCAGCCAAGTCCCGACTAGCGGGCAGAGCTCCTACGAGCAGTACTTC	CASSQVPTSGQSSYEQYF
TRBV15	TRBJ1-2	-	few	TGTGCCACCAGCAGGACACTAGAAACCCGCGAGGGTGGCTACACCTTC	CATSRTLETREGGYTF
TRBV2	TRBJ2-3	-	-	TGTGCCCTGACCGGGGGCAGCGGGGGCACAGATACGCAGTATTTT	CALTGGSGGTDTQYF
TRBV9	TRBJ1-1	-	few	TGTGCCAGCAGCGAAGGGGGGAACACTGAAGCTTTCTTT	CASSEGGNTEAFF
TRBV10-3	TRBJ2-1	-	-	TGTGCCATCAGTGAGTCAGGGGCCGGCTACAATGAGCAGTTCTTC	CAISESGAGYNEQFF
TRBV2	TRBJ2-7	TRBD2	-	TGTGCCAGCAGACGTACAAGAGCGGGGGAGTACTACGAGCAGTACTTC	CASRRTRAGEYYEQYF
TRBV5-1	TRBJ1-3	-	-	TGCGCCAGCAGCTTGACAGGGAACTCTGGAAACACCATATATTTT	CASSLTGNSGNTIYF
TRBV18	TRBJ2-5	-	-	TGTGCCAGCTCACCTCAGTCGTGGGGGCTGGAGACCCAGTACTTC	CASSPQSWGLETQYF
TRBV18	TRBJ2-3	-	-	TGTGCCAGCTCACCACCCTCAGATACGCAGTATTTT	CASSPPSDTQYF
TRBV7-8	TRBJ2-1	-	-	TGTGCCAGCAGCTTACAGGGTTTGGACAATGAGCAGTTCTTC	CASSLQGLDNEQFF
TRBV12-5	TRBJ1-2	-	-	TGTGCTAGTGGTTTGGATGGGGGGTTAGGTGGCTACACCTTC	CASGLDGGLGGYTF
TRBV11-2	TRBJ2-7	-	few	TGTGCCAGCAGCTCGTCAGGGCCCTACGAGCAGTACTTC	CASSSSGPYEQYF
TRBV28	TRBJ2-7	TRBD1	few	TGTGCCAGCAGTTTAATCTCCGGGACAGGGATTATTCCGTACTTC	CASSLISGTGIIPYF
TRBV18	TRBJ2-1	TRBD1	-	TGTGCCAGCTCACCAAACGGACAGGGGGTGAACAATGAGCAGTTCTTC	CASSPNGQGVNNEQFF
TRBV5-1	TRBJ2-7	-	-	TGCGCCAGCAGCTTCCAGGATACAGACAACGAGCAGTACTTC	CASSFQDTDNEQYF
TRBV2	TRBJ1-2	-	-	TGTGCCAGCACCCGGGAAGCCATTGGCTACACCTTC	CASTREAIGYTF
TRBV9	TRBJ2-1	-	-	TGTGCCAGCAGCTCCAGACAGAACAATGAGCAGTTCTTC	CASSSRQNNEQFF
TRBV6-5	TRBJ1-1	TRBD1	-	TGTGCCAGCAGCCTGGGACAGGGGAACACTGAAGCTTTCTTT	CASSLGQGNTEAFF
TRBV10-3	TRBJ2-5	-	once	TGTGCCATCAGTGGCGGGCAAGAGACCCAGTACTTC	CAISGGQETQYF
TRBV6-5	TRBJ2-7	TRBD2	-	TGTGCCAGCAGTCGTGGGACCGGGAGGGACGAGCAGTACTTC	CASSRGTGRDEQYF